The 18 T cell receptor beta chains reported below all come from one sample, sequenced in a study of immune cell composition in non-small cell lung cancer. Here immunoSEQ multiplex PCR was the method, and the copy in TCRdb shows in-frame clones only, minus some. The data hold 2,500 to 3,000 clones, with 70% to 80% observed a single time. Normal lung sampling was at least 3 cm from the tumour, as distant as possible. Input material: non-adjacent lung tissue. These receptors all stem from a human donor with non-small cell lung cancer.

V usage is TRBV11-2 and J usage is TRBJ2-7; tentative D call: TRBD1 (6 bases). Germline assignment: CDR1 SGHAT and CDR2 FQNNGV. The germline V and J ends were trimmed by 5 bases and 6 bases, with 17 bases remaining between them. This CDR3 contains 14 residues. Here the CDR3 DNA reads TGTGCCAGCAGCCGATCAGGGGCGCGGAGCGAGCAGTACTTC. Its translation is CASSRSGARSEQYF. Filled out from reference TRBV11-2 and TRBJ2-7, the complete variable domain reads EAGVAQSPRYKIIEKRQSVAFWCNPISGHATLYWYQQILGQGPKLLIQFQNNGVVDDSQLPKDRFSAERLKGVDSTLKIQPAKLEDSAVYLCASSRSGARSEQYFGPGTRLTVT.

This clone was recorded a few times. The chain has TRBV5-7 and TRBJ1-6; tentatively, D is TRBD1 (6 bases). TRBV5-7 is an open reading frame whose function is uncertain. The CDR3 length is 14 residues. The V end was cut by 5 bases, the J end by 7 bases, with 13 bases between. CDR3 sequence: CASRSDRRNSPLHF. CDR3 DNA sequence: TGTGCCAGCAGATCCGACAGGCGCAATTCACCCCTCCACTTT.

The chain uses TRBV7-9 and TRBJ2-7; possibly TRBD1 for D (5 bases). Germline CDR1 and CDR2: SEHNR and FQNEAQ (reference sequence). CDR3 length: 13 residues. V lost 5 bases and J lost 7, with 15 bases in between. This CDR3 is CASSTESGIEQYF. Written as DNA, the CDR3 is TGTGCCAGCAGCACAGAGTCAGGGATTGAGCAGTACTTC.

This rearrangement joins TRBV14 to TRBJ2-7; 8 bases map to TRBD1. Per germline, CDR1 SGHDN and CDR2 FVKESK. V dropped 4 bases and J dropped 5; count of bases not matched to a gene: 10. This CDR3 spans 15 amino acids. The CDR3: CASSPRQGPNHEQYF. Written as DNA, the CDR3 is TGTGCCAGCAGCCCCCGACAGGGGCCCAACCACGAGCAGTACTTC.

V usage is TRBV9 and J usage is TRBJ1-5; 11 bases are shared with TRBD1. J was trimmed by 2 bases and V by 4 bases; bases with no gene match: 11. Germline CDR1 and CDR2: SGDLS and YYNGEE. The CDR3 length is 18 residues. CDR3 sequence: CASSPGQGAGVRNQPQHF. The CDR3 DNA follows: TGTGCCAGCAGCCCAGGACAGGGGGCAGGGGTACGCAATCAGCCCCAGCATTTT. The full variable domain, with the rest looked up from reference TRBV9 and TRBJ1-5, is DSGVTQTPKHLITATGQRVTLRCSPRSGDLSVYWYQQSLDQGLQFLIQYYNGEERAKGNILERFSAQQFPDLHSELNLSSLELGDSALYFCASSPGQGAGVRNQPQHFGDGTRLSIL.

Points on this clone: The conserved phenylalanine or tryptophan normally closing the CDR3 is absent here, so this likely arose from a read error. Because the CDR3's place on the DNA is in doubt, the DNA is left out and the CDR3 is given as listed by TCRdb. The chain has TRBV28 and TRBJ2-4; TRBD1 is taken as the D call from the table, unchecked against the DNA. CDR1 MDHEN and CDR2 SYDVKM come from the germline V gene. Inclusive of both ends, the CDR3 amounts to 12 amino acids. CDR3 region: CASSTLGQGYMY.

The gene calls are TRBV28 and TRBJ2-1, with 7 positions matching TRBD2. The CDR3 length is 16 residues. J lost 0 bases, V lost 7 bases, and 9 bases had no gene match. The germline V gene encodes CDR1 MDHEN and CDR2 SYDVKM. The CDR3 loop is CASTHSLAGSYNEQFF. The CDR3 DNA reads TGTGCCAGCACCCATTCTTTAGCGGGCTCCTACAATGAGCAGTTCTTC. Based on the CDR3 plus reference TRBV28 and TRBJ2-1, the full variable domain is DVKVTQSSRYLVKRTGEKVFLECVQDMDHENMFWYRQDPGLGLRLIYFSYDVKMKEKGDIPEGYSVSREKKERFSLILESASTNQTSMYLCASTHSLAGSYNEQFFGPGTRLTVL.

V is TRBV11-3 and J is TRBJ2-7, with 10 bases fitting TRBD2. This CDR3 spans 15 amino acids. V dropped 5 bases and J dropped 0; count of bases not matched to a gene: 4. Germline CDR1 is SGHNT and CDR2 is YENEEA. CDR3: CASSRASGSSYEQYF. The CDR3 nucleotides are TGTGCCAGCAGCCGTGCTAGCGGGAGCTCCTACGAGCAGTACTTC. The complete variable domain, with remaining parts taken from reference TRBV11-3 and TRBJ2-7, reads EAGVVQSPRYKIIEKKQPVAFWCNPISGHNTLYWYLQNLGQGPELLIRYENEEAVDDSQLPKDRFSAERLKGVDSTLKIQPAELGDSAVYLCASSRASGSSYEQYFGPGTRLTVT.

J is TRBJ2-1 and V is TRBV10-1; 9 bases map to TRBD1. Germline V gene sequence: CDR1 WNHNN, CDR2 SYGVQD (reference sequence). The junction had 5 bases not matched to a gene; V was cut back by 1 base and J by 1 base. This CDR3 has 17 residues. Here the CDR3 reads CASSEYTGGASYNEQFF. CDR3 in DNA: TGCGCCAGCAGTGAGTACACAGGGGGCGCGTCCTACAATGAGCAGTTCTTC.

This clone appeared a single time. The genes are TRBV6-6 and TRBJ2-5; 7 bases are shared with TRBD2. Trimming took 7 bases from V and 2 from J; bases not matched to a gene: 4. This CDR3 region has 13 residues. Germline values: CDR1 MNHNY, CDR2 SVGAGI (reference sequence). In DNA form, the CDR3 reads TGTGCCAGCACTCCCGGGGGGCAAGAGACCCAGTACTTC. Protein: CASTPGGQETQYF.

This rearrangement joins TRBV18 to TRBJ1-2, with 8 bases that match TRBD1. Germline lookup yields CDR1 KGHSH and CDR2 LQKENI. V lost 5 bases and J lost 2; bases outside the gene matches: 7. The CDR3 length is 15 residues. CDR3 bases: TGTGCCAGCTCATTCCTAGGACAGGGCAACTATGGCTACACCTTC. It encodes CASSFLGQGNYGYTF.

This rearrangement joins TRBV7-9 to TRBJ2-2, with 8 bases fitting TRBD2. CDR1 is SEHNR, CDR2 FQNEAQ, per germline (reference sequence). The CDR3 sequence is 15 residues long. V trimming: 2 bases; J trimming: 7 bases; junction bases outside the gene matches: 6. CDR3 amino acids: CASSLRGLASGELFF. The CDR3 bases are TGTGCCAGCAGCTTAAGAGGACTAGCAAGCGGGGAGCTGTTTTTT.

This chain uses TRBV5-4 with TRBJ2-2, with 7 bases fitting TRBD1. CDR3 length equals 15 residues. Germline V CDR1 and CDR2: SGHNT, YYREEE (reference sequence). Trimming cost V 4 bases and J 5 bases; bases outside gene matches: 8. The CDR3 loop is CASSKPGQSTGELFF. The CDR3 DNA sequence: TGTGCCAGCAGCAAGCCGGGACAGAGTACCGGGGAGCTGTTTTTT.

The V gene is TRBV5-1, the J gene TRBJ1-1, with 10 bases fitting TRBD1. This CDR3 has 16 residues. Germline lookup yields CDR1 SGHRS and CDR2 YFSETQ. The V and J ends lost 4 bases and 0 bases, in that order; junction bases with no gene match: 6. The CDR3 region is CASSRYGQGVNTEAFF. The CDR3 nucleotides read TGCGCCAGCAGCAGGTACGGACAGGGGGTGAACACTGAAGCTTTCTTT.

A few counts support this clone. The chain couples TRBV5-6 to TRBJ2-3; 10 nucleotides agree with TRBD1. CDR3 length: 16 residues. Losses at the gene ends were 6 bases for V and 4 bases for J; bases not matched to a gene: 11. Germline V gives CDR1 SGHDT, CDR2 YYEEEE. CDR3: CASNVLGQGVADTQYF. DNA for the CDR3: TGTGCCAGCAACGTACTCGGACAGGGGGTCGCAGATACGCAGTATTTT.

The gene calls are TRBV11-2 and TRBJ1-1, with 7 bases lining up with TRBD1. Germline assignment: CDR1 SGHAT and CDR2 FQNNGV. This CDR3 comprises 16 residues. The V segment lost 1 base and the J segment 2 bases; nucleotides outside the gene matches: 7. CDR3 in amino acids: CASSLGGTAENTEAFF. Here the CDR3 DNA reads TGTGCCAGCAGCTTAGGGGGGACAGCGGAAAACACTGAAGCTTTCTTT.

This chain links TRBV20-1 with TRBJ2-1; no definite D call. Germline loops: CDR1 DFQATT, CDR2 SNEGSKA (reference sequence). The CDR3 consists of 11 residues. V was clipped by 5 bases and J by 8 bases, with 10 bases between them. CDR3 region: CSAERSDEQFF. The CDR3 nucleotides are TGCAGTGCTGAGAGATCGGATGAGCAGTTCTTC.

CDR3: CATSRGTGTNEKLFF. As DNA, the CDR3 is TGTGCCACCAGCAGAGGGACAGGGACTAATGAAAAACTGTTTTTT. The chain uses TRBV15 and TRBJ1-4, with 8 bases that match TRBD1. In germline, CDR1 is LNHNV, CDR2 YYDKDF (reference sequence). CDR3 size: 15 residues. Trimming removed 1 base from V and 2 bases from J; junction bases left unmatched: 0.